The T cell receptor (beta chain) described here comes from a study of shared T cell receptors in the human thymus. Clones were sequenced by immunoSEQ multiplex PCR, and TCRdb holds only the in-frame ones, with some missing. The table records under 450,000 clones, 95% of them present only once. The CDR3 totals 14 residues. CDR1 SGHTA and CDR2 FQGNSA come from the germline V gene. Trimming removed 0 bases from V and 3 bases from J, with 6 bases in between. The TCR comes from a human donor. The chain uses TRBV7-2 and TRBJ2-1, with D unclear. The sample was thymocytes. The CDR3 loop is CASSLALLYNEQFF. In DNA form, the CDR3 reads TGTGCCAGCAGCTTAGCACTCCTCTACAATGAGCAGTTCTTC.